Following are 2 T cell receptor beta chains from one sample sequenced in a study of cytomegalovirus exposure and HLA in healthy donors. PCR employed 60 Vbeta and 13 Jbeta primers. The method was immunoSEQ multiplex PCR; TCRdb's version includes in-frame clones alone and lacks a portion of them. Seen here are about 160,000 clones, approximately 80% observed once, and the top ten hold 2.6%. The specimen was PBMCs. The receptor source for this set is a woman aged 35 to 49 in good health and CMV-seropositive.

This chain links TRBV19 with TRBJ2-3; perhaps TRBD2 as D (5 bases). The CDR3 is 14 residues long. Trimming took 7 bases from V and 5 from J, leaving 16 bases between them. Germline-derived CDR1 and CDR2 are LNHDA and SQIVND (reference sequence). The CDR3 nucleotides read TGTGCCAGTACTGGAGGTTACTCCAGAGATACGCAGTATTTT. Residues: CASTGGYSRDTQYF.

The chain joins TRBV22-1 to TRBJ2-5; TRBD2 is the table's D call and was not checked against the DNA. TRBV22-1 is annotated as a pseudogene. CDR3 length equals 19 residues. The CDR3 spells CPGSSPGTSGGDRQETQYF. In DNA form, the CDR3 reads TGTCCTGGGAGCTCCCCCGGGACTAGCGGGGGGGATCGCCAAGAGACCCAGTACTTC.